This T cell receptor (beta chain) was sequenced during a study of blood T cells in healthy people across ages. V lost 2 bases and J lost 8, with 11 bases in between. The CDR3 spans 13 residues. Germline CDR1 MNHEY, CDR2 SMNVEV (reference sequence). General study results and limits: The recorded TCR beta diversity per million T cells decreased in a roughly linear manner with age.

Of note for this clonotype: Its target is not known.

A J-beta primer mix and a sample-barcoded 5' primer were used in a second PCR of about 7 to 12 cycles. MiXCR, run by TCRdb on the 5' RACE reads, gives a single entry per CDR3 protein. The top ten hold 15% to 20% of the sample, which has approximately 800,000 distinct CDR3 sequences, about 46% seen once. PBMCs, at least 7 million per sample, were isolated. The extraction recovered at least 6 micrograms of total RNA per sample. Sequencing was carried out using blood. This sequence originates from a man of 80 years or more in good health. The chain has TRBV27 and TRBJ2-3; D could derive from TRBD1 or TRBD2 (5 bases each). As DNA, the CDR3 is TGTGCCAGCAGTTTAGGCGCAGGGACTACGCAGTATTTT. It codes for CASSLGAGTTQYF.